The clone carrying this T cell receptor (beta chain) appeared once. Its specificity is unknown. These data come from a study of follicular helper T cells after annual influenza vaccination. Study results and limitations: Each annual vaccination recalled recurring oligoclonal ICOS+CD38+ cTfh clonotypes.

The V end lost 2 bases, the J end lost 3 bases, and 11 bases lay between the germline ends. The CDR3 totals 15 residues. Germline CDR1 GTSNPN, CDR2 SVGIG (reference sequence). Assay: immunoSEQ multiplex PCR; the TCRdb copy retains only in-frame clones and omits some. This sample has fewer than 8,000 clones, with 70% to 90% found just once. As to time point: 2015-2016 season, 7 days after influenza vaccination. The material sequenced was CXCR5+ CD38- circulating T follicular helper cells from blood, taken 7 days after influenza vaccination. Noted subset: circulating Tfh, non-naive CD4+CXCR5+PD-1+ (ICOS+CD38+ or ICOS-CD38-). The V gene is TRBV30, the J gene TRBJ2-6, with a tentative D call TRBD2 (5 bases). The receptor was derived from an adult who received the influenza vaccine. In DNA, the CDR3 is TGTGCCTGGAGTCGTGGAGGCGATGGGGCCAACGTCCTGACTTTC. It is translated as CAWSRGGDGANVLTF.